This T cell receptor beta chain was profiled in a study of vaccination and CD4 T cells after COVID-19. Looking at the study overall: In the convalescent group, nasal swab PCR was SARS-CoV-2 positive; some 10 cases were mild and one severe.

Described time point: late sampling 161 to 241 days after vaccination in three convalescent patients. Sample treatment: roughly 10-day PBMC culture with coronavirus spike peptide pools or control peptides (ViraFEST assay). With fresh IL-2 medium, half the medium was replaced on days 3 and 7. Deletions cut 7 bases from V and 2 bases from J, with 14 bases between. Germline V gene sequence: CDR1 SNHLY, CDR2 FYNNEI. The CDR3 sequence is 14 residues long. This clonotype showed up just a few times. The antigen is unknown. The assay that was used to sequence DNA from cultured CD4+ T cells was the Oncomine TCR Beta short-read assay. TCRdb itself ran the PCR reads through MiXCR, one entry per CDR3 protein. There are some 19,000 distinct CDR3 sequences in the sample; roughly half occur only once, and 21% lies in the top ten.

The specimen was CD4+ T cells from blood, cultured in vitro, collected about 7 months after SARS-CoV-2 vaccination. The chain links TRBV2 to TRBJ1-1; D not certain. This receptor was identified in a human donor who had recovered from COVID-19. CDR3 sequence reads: CASTTPPPNTEAFF. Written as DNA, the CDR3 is TGTGCCAGCACAACCCCCCCACCAAACACTGAAGCTTTCTTT.